This is a list of T cell receptor beta chains from one sample in a study of response to subunit inactivated influenza vaccine. Each CDR3 protein is one row after TCRdb ran MiXCR on the RT-PCR reads. The sample shows under 800,000 distinct CDR3 sequences, about 15% of them seen only once. Sample: PBMCs from blood, taken 14 to 15 days before vaccination. The receptors come from a man aged 50 to 60 who received an inactivated influenza vaccine. CDR3s leave out the opening cysteine and the closing phenylalanine or tryptophan. The D gene is left open where the match is weak.

v_call	j_call	d_call	cdr3_aa
TRBV10-3	TRBJ2-1	-	AISESGKMNEQF
TRBV29-1	TRBJ1-1	-	SVEQGRLNTEAF
TRBV4-3	TRBJ2-2	-	ASSQDAWGTNTGELF
TRBV5-6	TRBJ2-3	-	ASSSLRRDTQY
TRBV5-4	TRBJ2-3	TRBD2	ASSFLADTDTQY
TRBV12-3/TRBV12-4	TRBJ1-1	-	ASSLGEGGITEAF
TRBV28	TRBJ2-7	-	ASSLTFGGLDEQY
TRBV6-1	TRBJ1-1	TRBD1	ASKTGAGVNTEAF
TRBV29-1	TRBJ2-1	TRBD1	SVFTGGRPNEQF
TRBV7-9	TRBJ2-7	-	ASSLGFPRGAAYEQY
TRBV7-9	TRBJ1-1	-	ASSLVQANEAF
TRBV6-5	TRBJ2-5	-	ASSYSGNGETQY
TRBV20-1	TRBJ2-2	-	SARPGAGGGKTTGELF
TRBV7-3	TRBJ2-1	-	ASSRGPRYNEQF
TRBV5-1	TRBJ2-5	TRBD1	ASSTGGAGQETQY
TRBV12-3/TRBV12-4	TRBJ2-1	TRBD2	ASSLEAGGHNEQF
TRBV3-1	TRBJ1-1	-	ASSQVLHGRRMNTEAF
TRBV14	TRBJ1-2	-	ASSSAGRTTIGYI